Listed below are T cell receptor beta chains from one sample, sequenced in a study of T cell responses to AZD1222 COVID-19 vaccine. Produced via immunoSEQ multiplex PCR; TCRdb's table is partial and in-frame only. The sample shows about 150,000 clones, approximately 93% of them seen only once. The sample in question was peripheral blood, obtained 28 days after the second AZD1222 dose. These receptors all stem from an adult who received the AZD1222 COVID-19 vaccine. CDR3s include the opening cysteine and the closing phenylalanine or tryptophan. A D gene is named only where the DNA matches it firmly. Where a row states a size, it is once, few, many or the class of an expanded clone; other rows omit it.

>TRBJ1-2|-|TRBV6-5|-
CASSRGQIYGYTF
TGTGCCAGCAGTAGGGGACAAATCTATGGCTACACCTTC
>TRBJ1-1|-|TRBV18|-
CASSPTNRDSAEAFF
TGTGCCAGCTCACCAACAAACAGGGATTCGGCTGAAGCTTTCTTT
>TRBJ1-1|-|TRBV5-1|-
CASSLVSRRAEAFF
TGCGCCAGCAGCTTGGTATCCAGGCGCGCTGAAGCTTTCTTT
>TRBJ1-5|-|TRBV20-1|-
CSASRGAKAGSQPQHF
TGCAGTGCTAGTCGGGGGGCGAAGGCAGGGAGTCAGCCCCAGCATTTT
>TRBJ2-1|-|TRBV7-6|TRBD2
CASSLGPNIAGGPNEQFF
TGTGCCAGCAGCTTAGGGCCGAATATAGCGGGGGGGCCAAATGAGCAGTTCTTC
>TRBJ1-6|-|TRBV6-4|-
CASSDGGAPLHF
TGTGCCAGCAGTGACGGCGGGGCGCCCCTCCACTTT
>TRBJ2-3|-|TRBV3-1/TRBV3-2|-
CASSPRQLSTDTQYF
TGTGCCAGCAGCCCCCGACAGCTGAGCACAGATACGCAGTATTTT
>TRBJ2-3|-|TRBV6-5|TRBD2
CASSQLAGFTDTQYF
TGTGCCAGCAGTCAACTAGCGGGATTCACAGATACGCAGTATTTT
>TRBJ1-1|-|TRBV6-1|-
CASSELGRLANEAFF
TGTGCCAGCAGTGAACTGGGAAGATTGGCTAATGAAGCTTTCTTT
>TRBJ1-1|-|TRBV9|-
CASSVLGIGEAEAFF
TGTGCCAGCAGCGTATTGGGGATTGGGGAAGCTGAAGCTTTCTTT
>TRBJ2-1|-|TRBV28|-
CASSLDSHNEQFF
TGTGCCAGCAGTCTCGACAGTCACAATGAGCAGTTCTTC
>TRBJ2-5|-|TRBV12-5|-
CASGLGLSGSRETQYF
TGTGCTAGTGGTTTGGGACTTTCAGGGAGTCGAGAGACCCAGTACTTC
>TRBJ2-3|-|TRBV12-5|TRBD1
CASGLGGQAADTQYF
TGTGCTAGTGGTTTGGGGGGACAGGCGGCAGATACGCAGTATTTT
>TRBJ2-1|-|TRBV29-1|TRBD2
CSGWTSGTTYNEQFF
TGCAGCGGCTGGACTAGCGGGACCACCTACAATGAGCAGTTCTTC
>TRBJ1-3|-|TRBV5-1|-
CASSLGGSSGNTIYF
TGCGCCAGCAGCTTAGGCGGTAGCTCTGGAAACACCATATATTTT
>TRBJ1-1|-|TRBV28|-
CASSFGGLNTEAFF
TGTGCCAGCAGTTTCGGGGGTTTAAACACTGAAGCTTTCTTT
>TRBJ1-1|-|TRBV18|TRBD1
CASSQGQGRGTEAFF
TGTGCCAGCTCACAGGGACAGGGTCGAGGAACTGAAGCTTTCTTT
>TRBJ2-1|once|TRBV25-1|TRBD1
CASSLTVGGVRGNEQFF
TGTGCCAGCAGTCTCACAGTAGGGGGCGTTAGGGGCAATGAGCAGTTCTTC
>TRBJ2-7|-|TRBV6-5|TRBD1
CASRKTGGREQYF
TGTGCCAGCAGAAAGACAGGGGGCCGCGAGCAGTACTTC
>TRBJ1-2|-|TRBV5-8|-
CASSLDPGAASYGYTF
TGTGCCAGCAGCTTGGACCCTGGGGCAGCAAGCTATGGCTACACCTTC
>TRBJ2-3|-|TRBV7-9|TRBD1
CASSQNLRGYSTDTQYF
TGTGCCAGCAGCCAAAACCTCAGGGGGTATAGCACAGATACGCAGTATTTT
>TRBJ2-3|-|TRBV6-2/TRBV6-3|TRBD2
CASSFGGGAADTQYF
TGTGCCAGCAGTTTCGGCGGGGGGGCCGCAGATACGCAGTATTTT